The 26 T cell receptor beta chains presented below share a single source sample, sequenced in a study of blood T cell repertoires in COVID-19. Sequencing used immunoSEQ multiplex PCR; TCRdb keeps in-frame clones, though not all of them. The repertoire holds about 170,000 clones, approximately 91% seen once, with around 5.1% in the top ten. Sequenced: peripheral blood. These receptors were obtained from a young man with COVID-19, enrolled during active disease.

This chain uses TRBV28 with TRBJ2-3, with 7 bases aligning to TRBD2. The CDR3 covers 16 residues. With 4 bases clipped from V and 6 bases from J, the junction kept 13 bases outside the gene matches. The germline V gene has CDR1 MDHEN and CDR2 SYDVKM. The CDR3 region has the DNA TGTGCCAGCAGTTCCCTACGAGGGAGGGCCAGGGATACGCAGTATTTT. Encoded protein: CASSSLRGRARDTQYF. Full variable domain (missing parts from reference TRBV28 and TRBJ2-3): DVKVTQSSRYLVKRTGEKVFLECVQDMDHENMFWYRQDPGLGLRLIYFSYDVKMKEKGDIPEGYSVSREKKERFSLILESASTNQTSMYLCASSSLRGRARDTQYFGPGTRLTVL.

The chain joins TRBV9 to TRBJ1-2; 12 bases align to TRBD1. Germline values: CDR1 SGDLS, CDR2 YYNGEE. This CDR3 comprises 17 residues. Trimming took 3 bases from V and 4 from J; bases not matched to a gene: 10. For the CDR3, the DNA is TGTGCCAGCAGCGCAAACCGGGACAGGGGGCACAGCTATGGCTACACCTTC. Translating gives CASSANRDRGHSYGYTF.

The chain couples TRBV30 to TRBJ2-1; D remains unclear. The CDR3 consists of 12 residues. Trimming stripped 2 bases from V and 4 bases from J, with 6 bases between. The germline CDR1 and CDR2 sequences are GTSNPN and SVGIG (reference sequence). The CDR3 DNA reads as TGTGCCTGGAGTACGAGTTACAATGAGCAGTTCTTC. It codes for CAWSTSYNEQFF.

The J gene is TRBJ2-7, the V gene TRBV27; 8 bases line up with TRBD2. The CDR3 totals 15 residues. Germline lookup yields CDR1 MNHEY and CDR2 SMNVEV (reference sequence). After removal of 5 bases from V and 7 bases from J, the junction contained 13 bases not matched to a gene. The CDR3 sequence is CASSPSGGRGREQYF. CDR3 nucleotide sequence: TGTGCCAGCAGTCCCTCGGGGGGGAGAGGGCGTGAGCAGTACTTC.

This clone turned up a few times. The CDR3: CASSQVTGSAWNTEAFF. CDR3 DNA sequence: TGTGCCAGCAGCCAAGTAACAGGGTCGGCATGGAACACTGAAGCTTTCTTT. The gene calls are TRBV3-1 (or the pseudogene TRBV3-2) and TRBJ1-1; possible D gene TRBD1, 6 bases. The germline V and J ends were trimmed by 1 base and 1 base, with 16 bases remaining between them. There are 17 residues in the CDR3. In germline, CDR1 is LGHDT, CDR2 YNNKEL (reference sequence).

Concerning this clone: One end of the junction is discordant with germline, which a read error may explain. This sequence joins TRBV2 and TRBJ2-2; TRBD2 agrees at 10 bases. The V gene's germline CDR1 is SNHLY and CDR2 FYNNEI. The CDR3 totals 15 residues. The CDR3 protein is CASSKAGGATGELFF. The DNA for the CDR3 is TGTGCCAGCAGTAAAGCGGGAGGGGCTACCGGGGAGCTGTTTTTT.

The V call is TRBV9, the J call TRBJ1-1, with no clear D. Germline loops: CDR1 SGDLS, CDR2 YYNGEE. The CDR3 is made up of 14 amino acids. Trimming took 4 bases from V and 4 from J, leaving 14 bases between them. This chain's CDR3 is CASSTSSSLTEAFF. CDR3 nucleotide sequence: TGTGCCAGCAGCACCTCATCCTCACTCACTGAAGCTTTCTTT.

The chain links TRBV28 to TRBJ1-5, with 7 bases fitting TRBD1. V was pared by 5 bases and J by 0 bases, with 13 bases of the junction left unmatched. The germline gives CDR1 MDHEN, CDR2 SYDVKM. The CDR3 is 18 residues long. The CDR3 spells CASSPLSLQGISNQPQHF. In DNA, the CDR3 is TGTGCCAGCAGTCCACTTTCTTTACAGGGGATTAGCAATCAGCCCCAGCATTTT.

The rearrangement links TRBV6-5 to TRBJ1-6; D may be TRBD1 (5 bases). This CDR3 has 14 residues. V was clipped by 4 bases and J by 6 bases, with 10 bases between them. Germline assignment: CDR1 MNHEY and CDR2 SVGAGI. Here the CDR3 DNA reads TGTGCCAGCAGTTGGATCCAGGGTAATTCACCCCTCCACTTT. It specifies CASSWIQGNSPLHF.

This clone is a singleton in its sample. Mismatch with germline at one junction end may stem from a read error. The chain is built from TRBV27 and TRBJ2-2; TRBD1 agrees at 10 bases. CDR3 size: 15 residues. Germline V gene data show CDR1 as MNHEY and CDR2 as SMNVEV (reference sequence). As DNA, the CDR3 is TGTGCCAGCAGGGGACAGGGGCAGAACGCCGGGGAGCTGTTTTTT. Amino acids: CASRGQGQNAGELFF.

For this clone: Sequence at one end of the junction differs from germline and may be a read error. The V gene is TRBV9, the J gene TRBJ1-4; 7 nucleotides align to TRBD1. CDR3 length: 14 residues. Germline lookup yields CDR1 SGDLS and CDR2 YYNGEE. CDR3 loop: CASSVGGTAEKLLF. The CDR3 region has the DNA TGTGCCAGCAGCGTAGGAGGGACAGCCGAAAAACTGCTTTTT.

The CDR3 here is CASSLFLLGGRRYEQYF. The CDR3 DNA reads as TGTGCCAGCAGCTTATTTCTTCTCGGCGGGAGGCGGTACGAGCAGTACTTC. The chain links TRBV7-9 to TRBJ2-7; 8 nucleotides align to TRBD2. The CDR3 has 17 residues. From germline, CDR1 is SEHNR and CDR2 FQNEAQ (reference sequence). J was trimmed by 4 bases and V by 2 bases; bases with no gene match: 13.

The rearrangement links TRBV11-2 to TRBJ2-1; TRBD2 matches 12 bases. Germline assignment: CDR1 SGHAT and CDR2 FQNNGV. V shed 5 bases, J shed 7 bases, and the junction held 9 bases outside the gene matches. The CDR3 contains 16 residues. Written as DNA, the CDR3 is TGTGCCAGCAGCCTCCGACTAGCGGGAGTTGAGAATGAGCAGTTCTTC. This codes for CASSLRLAGVENEQFF. Using reference TRBV11-2 and TRBJ2-1 for the parts outside the CDR3, the full variable domain is EAGVAQSPRYKIIEKRQSVAFWCNPISGHATLYWYQQILGQGPKLLIQFQNNGVVDDSQLPKDRFSAERLKGVDSTLKIQPAKLEDSAVYLCASSLRLAGVENEQFFGPGTRLTVL.

This clone was detected a few times. The chain links TRBV28 to TRBJ1-3; TRBD1 agrees at 8 bases. The CDR3 runs 17 residues. CDR1 MDHEN and CDR2 SYDVKM come from the germline V gene. The ends lost 5 bases at V and 3 bases at J; junction bases unmatched: 12. The CDR3 protein is CASSPPGQGGRGNTIYF. The CDR3 coding sequence is TGTGCCAGCAGTCCCCCTGGACAGGGCGGACGTGGAAACACCATATATTTT.

This clone was counted only a few times. The sample carries other DNA sequences with the same CDR3. J is TRBJ1-5 and V is TRBV2; tentative D call: TRBD1 (5 bases). Germline loops: CDR1 SNHLY, CDR2 FYNNEI. The CDR3 is 15 residues long. V lost 0 bases and J lost 7, with 13 bases in between. The CDR3 DNA reads as TGTGCCAGCAGTGAAGCGCGGGGCGCAGGACAGCCCCAGCATTTT. Protein product: CASSEARGAGQPQHF.

This chain links TRBV13 with TRBJ2-7; 11 nucleotides agree with TRBD1. The CDR3 runs 14 residues. Trimming at V came to 4 bases and at J to 3 bases, leaving 2 bases not matched to a gene. Germline CDR1 is PRHDT and CDR2 is FYEKMQ (reference sequence). The CDR3 DNA reads TGTGCCAGCAGCTCCGGGACAGGGGGCTACGAGCAGTACTTC. It yields the protein CASSSGTGGYEQYF.

V gene TRBV2 combines with J gene TRBJ1-2, with TRBD1 matching over 8 bases. Looked up from germline, CDR1 is SNHLY and CDR2 is FYNNEI. The V and J ends lost 6 bases and 8 bases, in that order; junction bases with no gene match: 5. The CDR3 extends over 12 amino acids. The CDR3 bases are TGTGCCAGCAGCTCGACAGGGGAAGGCTACACCTTC. It encodes CASSSTGEGYTF. The full variable domain, rest sourced from reference TRBV2 and TRBJ1-2, is EPEVTQTPSHQVTQMGQEVILRCVPISNHLYFYWYRQILGQKVEFLVSFYNNEISEKSEIFDDQFSVERPDGSNFTLKIRSTKLEDSAMYFCASSSTGEGYTFGSGTRLTVV.

The CDR3 DNA reads as TGTGCCAGCAGCCCGGGGCCGGGGGATGGCTACACCTTC. Protein product: CASSPGPGDGYTF. The chain joins TRBV9 to TRBJ1-2, with D possibly TRBD1 on 5 matching bases. The CDR3 totals 13 residues. Germline loops: CDR1 SGDLS, CDR2 YYNGEE. The V end lost 4 bases, the J end lost 6 bases, and 13 bases lay between the germline ends.

The rearrangement uses TRBV27 and TRBJ1-6, with 9 bases identical to TRBD1. This CDR3 has 15 residues. Per the germline V gene, CDR1 is MNHEY and CDR2 is SMNVEV (reference sequence). With 3 bases clipped from V and 7 bases from J, the junction kept 4 bases outside the gene matches. This CDR3 reads CASSLRDRENSPLHF. In DNA form, the CDR3 reads TGTGCCAGCAGTTTGAGGGACAGGGAAAATTCACCCCTCCACTTT.

Written as DNA, the CDR3 is TGTGCCAGCAGTTACCGGGACAGCCAAGAGACCCAGTACTTC. It specifies CASSYRDSQETQYF. This rearrangement joins TRBV6-5 to TRBJ2-5, with 7 bases that match TRBD1. The junction had 1 base not matched to a gene; V was cut back by 2 bases and J by 1 base. The CDR3 length is 14 residues. Germline V gene lookup returns CDR1 MNHEY and CDR2 SVGAGI.

The chain combines TRBV9 with TRBJ1-1, with D possibly matching TRBD1 (5 bases). This CDR3 contains 12 residues. CDR1 and CDR2 from the germline V gene are SGDLS and YYNGEE. With 7 bases removed from V and 7 bases from J, the gap between germline ends came to 14 bases. The DNA of the CDR3 is TGTGCCAGCCTTCAGGGACTGGATGAAGCTTTCTTT. This gives the protein CASLQGLDEAFF.

The rearrangement uses TRBV5-1 and TRBJ1-4, with 10 bases fitting TRBD1. The CDR3 totals 15 residues. The V gene's germline CDR1 is SGHRS and CDR2 YFSETQ. With V trimmed by 4 bases and J by 7 bases, 7 bases remained unmatched. CDR3 DNA sequence: TGCGCCAGCAGCGCTCCGGGACAGGGGACTGAAAAACTGTTTTTT. Amino acids: CASSAPGQGTEKLFF.

The V and J genes are TRBV6-4 and TRBJ2-7; weak D call: TRBD2 (7 bases). Germline values: CDR1 MRHNA, CDR2 SNTAGT. This CDR3 region has 13 residues. The V gene lost 3 bases and the J gene lost 4 bases, with 10 bases spanning the gap. DNA of the CDR3: TGTGCCAGCAGTGAGGGGGGGCTGTACGAGCAGTACTTC. Protein: CASSEGGLYEQYF.

The chain links TRBV6-5 to TRBJ1-1; a weak D match, TRBD1 (5 bases). Trimming left V 7 bases short and J 11 bases short, with 17 bases between. This CDR3 spans 12 amino acids. Germline CDR1 and CDR2: MNHEY and SVGAGI. CDR3 residues: CASTDGGVMAFF. CDR3 DNA sequence: TGTGCCAGCACCGATGGGGGGGTAATGGCTTTCTTT.

This chain links TRBV11-2 with TRBJ2-1; no firm D call. Trimming took 5 bases from V and 4 from J, leaving 3 bases between them. Germline values: CDR1 SGHAT, CDR2 FQNNGV. The CDR3 totals 11 residues. The CDR3 DNA follows: TGTGCCAGCAGCCCGTACAATGAGCAGTTCTTC. Encoded protein: CASSPYNEQFF. The entire variable domain, with the rest obtained from reference TRBV11-2 and TRBJ2-1, is as follows: EAGVAQSPRYKIIEKRQSVAFWCNPISGHATLYWYQQILGQGPKLLIQFQNNGVVDDSQLPKDRFSAERLKGVDSTLKIQPAKLEDSAVYLCASSPYNEQFFGPGTRLTVL.

This clone has at least ten counts. This sequence joins TRBV24-1 and TRBJ2-1; 10 bases are shared with TRBD2. V gave up 4 bases and J gave up 9 bases; unmatched junction bases: 2. The CDR3 runs to 13 residues. Germline values: CDR1 KGHDR, CDR2 SFDVKD. The CDR3 region is CATSDLAGVEQFF. The CDR3 DNA reads TGTGCCACCAGTGACCTAGCGGGAGTTGAGCAGTTCTTC.